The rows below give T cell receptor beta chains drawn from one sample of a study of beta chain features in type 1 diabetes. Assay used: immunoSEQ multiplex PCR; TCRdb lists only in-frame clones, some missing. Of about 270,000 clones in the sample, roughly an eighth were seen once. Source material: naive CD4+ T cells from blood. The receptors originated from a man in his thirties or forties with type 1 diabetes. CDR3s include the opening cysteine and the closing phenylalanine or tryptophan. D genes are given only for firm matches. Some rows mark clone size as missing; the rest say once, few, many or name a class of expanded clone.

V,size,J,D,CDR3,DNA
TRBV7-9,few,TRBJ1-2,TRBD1,CASRFTGELSGYTF,TGTGCCAGCAGATTCACAGGGGAGCTATCTGGCTACACCTTC
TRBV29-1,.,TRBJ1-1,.,CSVGRGDAEAFF,TGCAGCGTCGGACGGGGAGACGCTGAAGCTTTCTTT
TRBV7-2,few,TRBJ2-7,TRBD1,CASTTPGQHYEQYF,TGTGCCAGCACAACTCCGGGACAGCACTACGAGCAGTACTTC
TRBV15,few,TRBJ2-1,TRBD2,CATSRDIVAGGLLLQFF,TGTGCCACCAGCAGAGATATAGTTGCGGGAGGGCTCCTGTTGCAGTTCTTC
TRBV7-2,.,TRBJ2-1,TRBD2,CASTKGLAGDEQFF,TGTGCCAGCACCAAGGGACTAGCGGGAGATGAGCAGTTCTTC
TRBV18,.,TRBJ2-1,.,CASSTGSMNEQFF,TGTGCCAGCTCCACCGGTAGCATGAATGAGCAGTTCTTC
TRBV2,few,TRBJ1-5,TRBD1,CASAAGTGNQPQHF,TGTGCCAGCGCGGCCGGGACAGGGAATCAGCCCCAGCATTTT
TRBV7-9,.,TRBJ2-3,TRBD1,CASSSYRQGLVTQYF,TGTGCCAGCAGCTCCTATCGACAGGGATTGGTTACGCAGTATTTT
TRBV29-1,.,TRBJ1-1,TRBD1,CSVSFQGAGTEAFF,TGCAGCGTTAGTTTCCAGGGGGCTGGCACTGAAGCTTTCTTT
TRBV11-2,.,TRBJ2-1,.,CASGPRPGAGDEQFF,TGTGCCAGCGGCCCGCGACCGGGAGCTGGGGATGAGCAGTTCTTC
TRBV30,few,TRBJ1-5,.,CAWSVGQPQHF,TGTGCCTGGAGTGTCGGTCAGCCCCAGCATTTT
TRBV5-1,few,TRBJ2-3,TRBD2,CASSLTSSQDTQYF,TGCGCCAGCAGCCTGACTAGCAGCCAAGATACGCAGTATTTT
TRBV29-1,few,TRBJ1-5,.,CSVAGGNNQPQHF,TGCAGCGTTGCTGGAGGGAACAATCAGCCCCAGCATTTT
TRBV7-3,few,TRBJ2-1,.,CASSLARNNEQFF,TGTGCCAGCAGCTTAGCCAGGAACAATGAGCAGTTCTTC
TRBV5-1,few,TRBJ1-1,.,CASSLGTANTEAFF,TGCGCCAGCAGCTTGGGGACAGCGAACACTGAAGCTTTCTTT
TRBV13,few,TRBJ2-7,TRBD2,CASSSLTSGFYEQYF,TGTGCCAGCAGCTCCTTGACTAGCGGCTTCTACGAGCAGTACTTC
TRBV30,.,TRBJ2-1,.,CAWSVGTALIF,TGTGCCTGGAGTGTAGGGACTGCGCTGATCTTC
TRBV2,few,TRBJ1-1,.,CASSEAAGTEAFF,TGTGCCAGCAGTGAAGCGGCAGGCACTGAAGCTTTCTTT
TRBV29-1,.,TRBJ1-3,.,CSVDDRSTGNTIYF,TGCAGCGTTGATGACAGGTCTACTGGAAACACCATATATTTT
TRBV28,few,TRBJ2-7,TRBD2,CASSFSAGGPSYEQYF,TGTGCCAGCAGTTTCTCAGCGGGAGGGCCCTCCTACGAGCAGTACTTC
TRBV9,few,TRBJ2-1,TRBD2,CASSETSGTYNEQFF,TGTGCCAGCAGCGAAACTAGCGGGACTTACAATGAGCAGTTCTTC
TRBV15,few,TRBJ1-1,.,CATSRDPGGVGTEAFF,TGTGCCACCAGCAGAGATCCGGGGGGCGTAGGGACTGAAGCTTTCTTT
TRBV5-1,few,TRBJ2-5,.,CASSASGEETQYF,TGCGCCAGCAGCGCTTCAGGGGAGGAGACCCAGTACTTC
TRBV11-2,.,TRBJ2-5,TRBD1,CASSPGQAKETQYF,TGTGCCAGCAGCCCTGGACAGGCCAAAGAGACCCAGTACTTC
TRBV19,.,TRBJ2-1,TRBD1,CASSIRTGTDEQFF,TGTGCCAGTAGTATTCGGACAGGGACGGATGAGCAGTTCTTC